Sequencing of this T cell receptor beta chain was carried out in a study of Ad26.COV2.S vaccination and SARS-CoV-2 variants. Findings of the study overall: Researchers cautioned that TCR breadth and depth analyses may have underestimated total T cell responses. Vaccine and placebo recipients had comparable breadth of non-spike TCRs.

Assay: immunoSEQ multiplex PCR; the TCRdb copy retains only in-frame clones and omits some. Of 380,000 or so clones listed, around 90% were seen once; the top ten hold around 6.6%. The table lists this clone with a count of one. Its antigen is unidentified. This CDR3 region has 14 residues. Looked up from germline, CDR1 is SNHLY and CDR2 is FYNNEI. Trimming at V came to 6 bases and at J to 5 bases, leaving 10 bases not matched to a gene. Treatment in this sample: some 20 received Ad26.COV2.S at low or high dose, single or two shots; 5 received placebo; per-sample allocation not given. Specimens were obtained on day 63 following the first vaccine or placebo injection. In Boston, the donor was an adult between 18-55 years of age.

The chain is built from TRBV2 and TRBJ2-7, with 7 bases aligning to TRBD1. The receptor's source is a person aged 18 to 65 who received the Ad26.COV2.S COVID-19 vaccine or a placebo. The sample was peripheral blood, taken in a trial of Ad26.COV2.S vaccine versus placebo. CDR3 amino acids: CASSRDRGTHEQYF. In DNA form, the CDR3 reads TGTGCCAGCAGCCGGGACAGAGGGACACACGAGCAGTACTTC.